This entry is about one T cell receptor beta chain. In the original analysis: Nucleated cell number was recorded as an estimate derived from reference gene primer amplification. TCRdb's table, derived via immunoSEQ multiplex PCR, lists solely in-frame clones and lacks some. V and J calls and clone size are those listed in that table; D and trimming were worked out from the DNA. Among 150,000 to 200,000 clones listed, around 87% were seen once. The data are from a study of blood T cell repertoires in COVID-19. Overall study context: Sites across the United States, Italy and Spain contributed samples from acute and convalescent COVID-19. Sample material is recorded as cDNA or gDNA derived from T cells, B-cell-depleted T cells, or PBMCs.

Germline CDR1 and CDR2: LGHDT and YNNKEL (reference sequence). After removal of 6 bases from V and 4 bases from J, the junction contained 11 bases not matched to a gene. CDR3 size: 16 residues. This receptor was obtained from a woman older than 75 in a cohort sampled during active or convalescent COVID-19. The chain employs TRBV3-1 (or the pseudogene TRBV3-2) and TRBJ2-2, with TRBD1 matching 7 bases. The material sequenced was peripheral blood. DNA of the CDR3: TGTGCCAGCAGACCCGACAGGGTTGAGGCCACCGGGGAGCTGTTTTTT. The encoded protein is CASRPDRVEATGELFF.